This T cell receptor beta chain was captured in a study of monozygotic twins with inflammatory bowel disease. Study results and caveats: People with IBD had fewer clonotypes in common with others than healthy twins did, especially with disease activity.

As for this clonotype: What it binds is not known.

Skipping T cell sorting, the study isolated total RNA directly from whole blood. The CDR3 is 17 residues long. The germline V gene encodes CDR1 DFQATT and CDR2 SNEGSKA (reference sequence). A template switching step added UMIs, each with a 6-nucleotide sample barcode. TCRdb re-called the 5' RACE reads; every CDR3 protein appears as one record, without DNA. The sample's table shows 200,000 to 250,000 distinct CDR3 sequences. This TCR derives from a human donor with ulcerative colitis or Crohn's disease, or a healthy co-twin of an affected twin (not recorded which). V gene TRBV20-1 combines with J gene TRBJ1-2; TCRdb's D call of TRBD1 is untestable without DNA. The sample comprised blood. This chain's CDR3 is CSARDATPWGHNYGYTF.